This T cell receptor (beta chain) comes out of a study of shared clonotypes between healthy human individuals. Overall study results and limits: Shared clonotypes across all four donors exceeded non-shared ones in generation probability. Clonotype sharing among donors was thought likely to change with sequencing depth. Sorted-subset sequencing, rarefaction showed, was incomplete despite large depth.

Remarks on this clone: Its cognate antigen is unknown.

At a deep level, the assay was run. Produced via immunoSEQ multiplex PCR; TCRdb's table is partial and in-frame only. The data hold around 320,000 clones, with around 87% observed a single time. CDR3 length equals 14 residues. Germline V gives CDR1 SGHDT, CDR2 YYEEEE. The V end was cut by 2 bases, the J end by 1 base, with 10 bases between. The chain links TRBV5-6 to TRBJ2-7; D gene ambiguous. The sequenced sample consisted of memory CD8+ T cells sorted from blood. Subset denoted: CD45RO+ cells pooled with CCR7-negative TemRA cells. The clonotype originates from a man aged 18 to 35 in good health. CDR3 amino acids: CASSFSVSSYEQYF. The CDR3 region has the DNA TGTGCCAGCAGCTTTTCGGTCAGTTCCTACGAGCAGTACTTC.